Listed here are 8 T cell receptor beta chains from one sample, sequenced in a study of blood T cell repertoires in COVID-19. TCRdb keeps only in-frame clones here, not all; method: immunoSEQ multiplex PCR. The sample lists almost 250,000 clones, 65% to 90% occurring once. Sequences were obtained from PBMCs or T cells enriched from blood (not recorded which). The receptors derive from a woman aged 45 to 65 with acute COVID-19.

The V gene is TRBV3-1 (or the pseudogene TRBV3-2), the J gene TRBJ2-2, with TRBD1 identical over 10 bases. The J segment lost 7 bases and the V segment lost 7 bases, leaving 6 bases of the junction unmatched. CDR3 length: 14 residues. Germline CDR1 LGHDT, CDR2 YNNKEL (reference sequence). The CDR3 spells CASTGTGADGELFF. CDR3 coding DNA: TGTGCCAGCACCGGGACAGGGGCCGACGGGGAGCTGTTTTTT.

The chain employs TRBV18 and TRBJ2-1, with TRBD1 as a possible D gene (6 bases). Germline loops: CDR1 KGHSH, CDR2 LQKENI. Trimming stripped 5 bases from V and 5 bases from J, with 16 bases between. There are 15 residues in the CDR3. CDR3 amino acids: CASSEQGILDNEQFF. CDR3 DNA: TGTGCCAGCTCAGAACAGGGTATTCTCGACAATGAGCAGTTCTTC. Together with reference TRBV18 and TRBJ2-1, the CDR3 gives the full variable domain: NAGVMQNPRHLVRRRGQEARLRCSPMKGHSHVYWYRQLPEEGLKFMVYLQKENIIDESGMPKERFSAEFPKEGPSILRIQQVVRGDSAAYFCASSEQGILDNEQFFGPGTRLTVL.

The table lists this clone with a few counts. The chain links TRBV5-6 to TRBJ2-3; D gene ambiguous. Trimming cost V 0 bases and J 1 base, with 12 bases left between them. This CDR3 region has 16 residues. CDR1 and CDR2 (germline): SGHDT, YYEEEE. Here the CDR3 DNA reads TGTGCCAGCAGCTTGGCAGCCGGTCGGGGCACAGATACGCAGTATTTT. It yields the protein CASSLAAGRGTDTQYF.

The CDR3, as DNA: TGTGCCAGTAGTACCGACAGGGCCTCATCTGGAAACACCATATATTTT. It specifies CASSTDRASSGNTIYF. The chain recombines TRBV19 with TRBJ1-3, with TRBD1 matching over 7 bases. The CDR3 is 16 amino acids. Germline V gene sequence: CDR1 LNHDA, CDR2 SQIVND (reference sequence). With V trimmed by 4 bases and J by 1 base, 7 bases remained unmatched.

The chain uses TRBV9 and TRBJ1-1, with 9 bases lining up with TRBD1. Germline CDR1 and CDR2: SGDLS and YYNGEE. This CDR3 region has 15 residues. The junction had 6 bases not matched to a gene; V was cut back by 4 bases and J by 2 bases. CDR3 DNA sequence: TGTGCCAGCAGCCCCTGGGACAGGGCCAACACTGAAGCTTTCTTT. Its translation is CASSPWDRANTEAFF.

This clone was picked up one time. The chain links TRBV19 to TRBJ1-6; a weak D match, TRBD1 (5 bases). The CDR3 is 17 residues long. Germline V gives CDR1 LNHDA, CDR2 SQIVND (reference sequence). Trimming shortened V by 5 bases and J by 0 bases, and 14 bases separated the two germline ends. CDR3 sequence (DNA): TGTGCCAGTAGTGCCCCAGGGCCGAGCTCCTATAATTCACCCCTCCACTTT. Residues: CASSAPGPSSYNSPLHF.

V usage is TRBV4-1 and J usage is TRBJ2-5; no definite D call. Trimming removed 0 bases from V and 2 bases from J, with 7 bases in between. CDR3 length: 14 amino acids. Germline CDR1 is MGHRA and CDR2 is YSYEKL. The CDR3 nucleotides are TGCGCCAGCAGCCAAGAGAACAGTCAAGAGACCCAGTACTTC. It encodes CASSQENSQETQYF.

The J gene is TRBJ2-7, the V gene TRBV7-9; D is uncertain. Germline CDR1 is SEHNR and CDR2 is FQNEAQ (reference sequence). Trimming removed 4 bases from V and 6 bases from J, with 13 bases in between. The CDR3 is 13 residues long. The chain's CDR3 is CASSSLSGFEQYF. The CDR3 DNA reads as TGTGCCAGCAGCTCCCTATCAGGTTTCGAGCAGTACTTC.